This TCR beta chain was sequenced during a study of control samples from healthy donors and cancer patients. Generated by immunoSEQ multiplex PCR, the TCRdb table keeps only in-frame clones and is missing some. The table lists around 55,000 clones, 88% of them singletons, with about 3.8% in the top ten. The sequence was collected from a man aged 50 or older in good health. Material for sequencing was blood.

The CDR3 DNA reads TGTGCCAGCAGCGTAGTGACCAGCGGTGAGCAGTTCTTC. Translation gives CASSVVTSGEQFF. The gene calls are TRBV9 and TRBJ2-1; the D gene is possibly TRBD2 (5 bases). This CDR3 has 13 residues. The germline gives CDR1 SGDLS, CDR2 YYNGEE. The V end lost 0 bases, the J end lost 9 bases, and 10 bases lay between the germline ends.